This T cell receptor (beta chain) is drawn from a study of cytomegalovirus exposure and HLA in healthy donors. The PCR employed 60 Vbeta primers together with 13 Jbeta primers. Sequencing used immunoSEQ multiplex PCR; TCRdb keeps in-frame clones, though not all of them. The sample records some 170,000 clones, about 10% being singletons. The germline CDR1 and CDR2 sequences are SQVTM and ANQGSEA. Between the trimmed V and J ends, which lost 4 bases and 2 bases, there was a span of 12 bases. The length of the CDR3 is 14 residues. The chain couples TRBV29-1 to TRBJ1-3; no definite D call. The source is a woman aged 25 to 39 in good health and CMV-seropositive. Sequencing input: PBMCs. CDR3 DNA: TGCAGCGTTGCAGAGACAAGCCCTGGAAACACCATATATTTT. It translates to CSVAETSPGNTIYF. Full variable domain (remainder filled in from reference TRBV29-1 and TRBJ1-3): SAVISQKPSRDICQRGTSLTIQCQVDSQVTMMFWYRQQPGQSLTLIATANQGSEATYESGFVIDKFPISRPNLTFSTLTVSNMSPEDSSIYLCSVAETSPGNTIYFGEGSWLTVV.